These 24 T cell receptor beta chains were all obtained from the same sample, sequenced in a study of cytotoxic CD8 clonotypes in ibrutinib-treated CLL. Assay: immunoSEQ multiplex PCR; the TCRdb copy retains only in-frame clones and omits some. The data contain some 200,000 clones, 70% of them seen just once; the ten biggest clones take up roughly 5.8%. The sample in question was PBMCs, obtained after 12 months of ibrutinib treatment. The receptors shown here come from a human donor with chronic lymphocytic leukemia.

The V gene is TRBV6-1, the J gene TRBJ2-7; 10 bases fit TRBD2. The CDR3 extends over 13 amino acids. Per the germline V gene, CDR1 is MNHNS and CDR2 is SASEGT. V was clipped by 5 bases and J by 6 bases; unmatched bases: 4. CDR3: CASSPLAGVEQYF. The CDR3, as DNA: TGTGCCAGCAGTCCCCTAGCGGGAGTCGAGCAGTACTTC.

This chain uses TRBV7-4 with TRBJ2-7; 11 nucleotides match TRBD2. J was trimmed by 0 bases and V by 5 bases; bases with no gene match: 15. This CDR3 spans 19 amino acids. CDR1 and CDR2 from the germline V gene are SGHVT and SQSDAQ. The CDR3 nucleotides read TGTGCCAGCAGCCCAAAAGGGGTAGCGGGGGGGCTTAGCTCCTACGAGCAGTACTTC. Translation: CASSPKGVAGGLSSYEQYF.

In its sample, this clone was seen once. The CDR3 protein is CASSSDAVQETQYF. DNA for the CDR3: TGCGCCAGCAGCTCGGACGCAGTCCAAGAGACCCAGTACTTC. The chain employs TRBV5-1 and TRBJ2-5; no definite D call. The CDR3 covers 14 residues. Looked up from germline, CDR1 is SGHRS and CDR2 is YFSETQ. V lost 3 bases, J lost 1 base, and 10 bases lay in between.

The chain has TRBV5-1 and TRBJ2-1; TRBD2 is a possible D gene (5 bases). Germline V lookup: CDR1 SGHRS, CDR2 YFSETQ. Trimming left V 1 base short and J 8 bases short, with 10 bases between. The CDR3 has 13 residues. The CDR3 here is CASSLYPEDEQFF. The CDR3 region has the DNA TGCGCCAGCAGCTTGTACCCGGAGGATGAGCAGTTCTTC.

Concerning this clone: The junction shows a germline mismatch at one end, possibly a read error. The rearrangement uses TRBV5-1 and TRBJ1-1; D unresolved. From germline, CDR1 is SGHRS and CDR2 YFSETQ. The CDR3 spans 13 residues. CDR3 sequence reads: CASSPGRDTEAFF. The CDR3 coding sequence is TGTGCCAGCAGCCCGGGTAGGGACACTGAAGCTTTCTTT. The full variable domain, its missing parts supplied by reference TRBV5-1 and TRBJ1-1, is KAGVTQTPRYLIKTRGQQVTLSCSPISGHRSVSWYQQTPGQGLQFLFEYFSETQRNKGNFPGRFSGRQFSNSRSEMNVSTLELGDSALYLCASSPGRDTEAFFGQGTRLTVV.

The V and J genes are TRBV5-1 and TRBJ2-7; 10 nucleotides agree with TRBD1. The CDR3 is 15 residues long. With V trimmed by 3 bases and J by 0 bases, 3 bases remained unmatched. In germline, CDR1 is SGHRS, CDR2 YFSETQ. The CDR3: CASSSTGGSSYEQYF. The CDR3 nucleotides read TGCGCCAGCAGCTCGACAGGGGGCAGCTCCTACGAGCAGTACTTC.

V usage is TRBV28 and J usage is TRBJ2-2, with 7 bases fitting TRBD1. V shed 11 bases, J shed 7 bases, and the junction held 10 bases outside the gene matches. Germline V CDR1 and CDR2: MDHEN, SYDVKM. The length of the CDR3 is 13 residues. The CDR3 region is CAASTGLGGELFF. The CDR3 DNA sequence: TGTGCCGCCTCGACAGGGTTGGGCGGGGAGCTGTTTTTT.

The chain uses TRBV4-1 and TRBJ2-7; 14 bases are a match to TRBD2. Germline V gene data show CDR1 as MGHRA and CDR2 as YSYEKL. Trimming removed 1 base from V and 2 bases from J; junction bases left unmatched: 4. This CDR3 is built from 17 residues. The CDR3 reads CASSQVRLAGGAYEQYF. CDR3 DNA: TGCGCCAGCAGCCAAGTACGACTAGCGGGAGGGGCCTACGAGCAGTACTTC.

The rearrangement links TRBV7-8 to TRBJ1-5; D unresolved. CDR3 length equals 12 residues. Germline V lookup: CDR1 SGHVS, CDR2 FQNEAQ. V lost 2 bases to trimming and J lost 3 bases, with 2 bases between them. CDR3 sequence: CASSLINQPQHF. In DNA, the CDR3 is TGTGCCAGCAGCTTAATCAATCAGCCCCAGCATTTT.

The chain combines TRBV29-1 with TRBJ1-1, with D unresolved. The germline CDR1 and CDR2 sequences are SQVTM and ANQGSEA. The CDR3 covers 13 residues. The V and J ends lost 7 bases and 0 bases respectively, with 12 bases between them. The CDR3 loop is CSAKGDMNTEAFF. The CDR3 coding sequence is TGCAGCGCGAAGGGAGATATGAACACTGAAGCTTTCTTT.

The rearrangement uses TRBV27 and TRBJ1-2; possibly TRBD1 for D (5 bases). This CDR3 region has 12 residues. Germline V CDR1 and CDR2: MNHEY, SMNVEV (reference sequence). The V end lost 2 bases, the J end lost 8 bases, and 9 bases lay between the germline ends. CDR3 coding DNA: TGTGCCAGCAGTTTAGCGGGGGTCGGCTACACCTTC. Its protein product is CASSLAGVGYTF.

The table lists this clone with a count of one. The chain employs TRBV9 and TRBJ2-7; D possibly corresponds to TRBD1 (6 bases). The length of the CDR3 is 17 residues. Germline V CDR1 and CDR2: SGDLS, YYNGEE. V dropped 0 bases and J dropped 0 bases, with 16 bases sitting between them. The CDR3 loop is CASSVGLGGDNSYEQYF. CDR3 nucleotides: TGTGCCAGCAGCGTAGGATTAGGTGGGGACAACTCCTACGAGCAGTACTTC.

This chain links TRBV6-4 with TRBJ1-2; possible D gene TRBD1, 5 bases. CDR3 length: 13 residues. Germline lookup yields CDR1 MRHNA and CDR2 SNTAGT. Trimming shortened V by 3 bases and J by 7 bases, and 12 bases separated the two germline ends. The CDR3 protein is CASSEGGTLGYTF. CDR3 sequence (DNA): TGTGCCAGCAGTGAAGGAGGGACCCTTGGCTACACCTTC.

This chain links TRBV5-5 with TRBJ1-2; D remains ambiguous. The CDR3 is 11 amino acids. Deletions cut 1 base from V and 8 bases from J, with 6 bases between. Germline V lookup: CDR1 SGHKS, CDR2 YYEKEE (reference sequence). The CDR3 region has the DNA TGTGCCAGCAGCTTGTTCCACGGCTACACCTTC. It specifies CASSLFHGYTF.

The J gene is TRBJ1-5, the V gene TRBV29-1, with a possible D match to TRBD1 (6 bases). The V gene lost 7 bases and the J gene lost 5 bases, with 18 bases spanning the gap. Germline V gene lookup returns CDR1 SQVTM and CDR2 ANQGSEA. The CDR3 contains 14 residues. The CDR3, as DNA: TGCAGCGCCGGGGATGGGGGGGGCTATCAGCCCCAGCATTTT. It codes for CSAGDGGGYQPQHF.

This chain uses TRBV7-3 with TRBJ2-5; no definite D call. Per germline, CDR1 SGHTA and CDR2 FQGTGA. V was shortened by 7 bases and J by 1 base, with 10 bases between the two germline ends. The CDR3 covers 13 residues. DNA of the CDR3: TGTGCCAGCACCCCGTCCCCCCAAGAGACCCAGTACTTC. Amino acid sequence: CASTPSPQETQYF.

This clone turned up a few times. Other DNA sequences in the same sample also yield this CDR3. The V and J genes are TRBV9 and TRBJ2-1, with unresolved D. The CDR3 loop spans 12 amino acids. Deletions cut 0 bases from V and 7 bases from J, with 5 bases between. Germline values: CDR1 SGDLS, CDR2 YYNGEE. The CDR3 is CASSVGVNEQFF. The CDR3 DNA reads TGTGCCAGCAGCGTAGGGGTTAATGAGCAGTTCTTC.

This sequence joins TRBV11-2 and TRBJ2-3; 7 bases map to TRBD2. Germline values: CDR1 SGHAT, CDR2 FQNNGV. Unmatched junction bases numbered 8, after V lost 0 bases and J lost 11 bases. This CDR3 is 14 amino acids long. The CDR3 DNA sequence: TGTGCCAGCAGCTTAGAGGGAGGGGCCGGGGGGCAGTATTTT. Its protein is CASSLEGGAGGQYF.

The chain uses TRBV11-2 and TRBJ2-1; D may match TRBD1 or TRBD2 (5 bases each). Germline V CDR1 and CDR2: SGHAT, FQNNGV. Trimming stripped 3 bases from V and 8 bases from J, with 23 bases between. There are 17 residues in the CDR3. CDR3 coding DNA: TGTGCCAGCAGCTTCTTGGGAACGGGGCGGTTCTTCGATGAGCAGTTCTTC. It specifies CASSFLGTGRFFDEQFF.

The genes are TRBV30 and TRBJ1-5; D unclear. This CDR3 has 14 amino acids. V lost 3 bases, J lost 7 bases, and 16 bases lay in between. The germline V gene has CDR1 GTSNPN and CDR2 SVGIG (reference sequence). CDR3 loop: CAWSHTDRVQPQHF. The CDR3 DNA reads as TGTGCCTGGAGCCATACGGACCGGGTCCAGCCCCAGCATTTT. The full variable domain, its missing parts supplied by reference TRBV30 and TRBJ1-5, is SQTIHQWPATLVQPVGSPLSLECTVEGTSNPNLYWYRQAAGRGLQLLFYSVGIGQISSEVPQNLSASRPQDRQFILSSKKLLLSDSGFYLCAWSHTDRVQPQHFGDGTRLSIL.

The J gene is TRBJ1-2, the V gene TRBV18; the match to TRBD1 covers 9 bases. The trim removed 6 bases at V and 4 bases at J, leaving 9 bases unmatched. In germline, CDR1 is KGHSH, CDR2 LQKENI. This CDR3 is built from 15 residues. CDR3 protein: CASSPGQGEIYGYTF. DNA for the CDR3: TGTGCCAGCTCCCCGGGACAGGGAGAGATCTATGGCTACACCTTC. Full variable domain (missing parts from reference TRBV18 and TRBJ1-2): NAGVMQNPRHLVRRRGQEARLRCSPMKGHSHVYWYRQLPEEGLKFMVYLQKENIIDESGMPKERFSAEFPKEGPSILRIQQVVRGDSAAYFCASSPGQGEIYGYTFGSGTRLTVV.

In its sample, this clone was seen many times. The CDR3 here is CASSQGQVEVFF. In nucleotides, the CDR3 is TGCGCCAGCAGCCAGGGACAGGTTGAGGTGTTCTTC. The gene calls are TRBV5-1 and TRBJ2-1, with TRBD1 identical over 8 bases. This CDR3 comprises 12 residues. Per germline, CDR1 SGHRS and CDR2 YFSETQ. The V and J ends lost 4 bases and 15 bases, in that order; junction bases with no gene match: 9.

The V gene is TRBV23-1, the J gene TRBJ1-2, with D possibly TRBD1 on 5 matching bases. TRBV23-1 is filed as an ORF, its function uncertain. The CDR3 consists of 15 residues. V was pared by 0 bases and J by 2 bases, with 10 bases between. CDR3: CASSQSLEGNYGYTF. CDR3 DNA: TGCGCCAGCAGTCAATCTCTTGAGGGGAACTATGGCTACACCTTC.

This chain links TRBV27 with TRBJ2-1; TRBD2 matches at 7 bases. This CDR3 spans 17 amino acids. J was trimmed by 1 base and V by 5 bases; bases with no gene match: 11. The germline CDR1 and CDR2 sequences are MNHEY and SMNVEV (reference sequence). The CDR3 DNA reads as TGTGCCAGCAGTCCTCCTAGCGGACGATTTTCCTACAATGAGCAGTTCTTC. Protein sequence: CASSPPSGRFSYNEQFF.